This T cell receptor beta chain was recorded in a study of T cell responses to AZD1222 COVID-19 vaccine. The ends lost 5 bases at V and 5 bases at J; junction bases unmatched: 15. The CDR3 covers 17 residues. Germline CDR1 and CDR2: MNHNY and SVGAGI (reference sequence). On this clone: No antigen is known for it.

Findings and caveats of the study: It should be noted that donors were predominantly white British and more often female, and clonal diversity was possibly underestimated.

Profiling relied on immunoSEQ multiplex PCR, and the TCRdb table lists in-frame clones only, not all of them. The repertoire holds around 75,000 clones, with about 88% as singletons. This chain links TRBV6-6 with TRBJ2-5, with 9 bases identical to TRBD1. The source was peripheral blood, collected on day 0 of AZD1222 vaccination. The sequence was collected from an adult in good health. CDR3: CASSQFGATGGRETQYF. The CDR3 DNA follows: TGTGCCAGCAGTCAATTCGGGGCCACAGGGGGCCGGGAGACCCAGTACTTC.